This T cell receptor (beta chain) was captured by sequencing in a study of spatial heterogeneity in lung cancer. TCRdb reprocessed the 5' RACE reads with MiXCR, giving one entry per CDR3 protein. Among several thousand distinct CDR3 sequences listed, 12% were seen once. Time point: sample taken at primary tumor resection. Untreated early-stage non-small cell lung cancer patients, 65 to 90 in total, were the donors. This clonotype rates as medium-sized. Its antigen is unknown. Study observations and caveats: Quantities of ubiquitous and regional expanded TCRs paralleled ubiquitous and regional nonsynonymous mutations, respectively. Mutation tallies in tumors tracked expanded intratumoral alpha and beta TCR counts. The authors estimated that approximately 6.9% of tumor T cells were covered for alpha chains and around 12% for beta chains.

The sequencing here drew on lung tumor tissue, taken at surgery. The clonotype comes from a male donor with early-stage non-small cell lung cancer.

CDR3 bases: TGTGCCAGCAGTTTTAACTTGGAGACTTCGGGCGAGCAGTACTTC. Translating gives CASSFNLETSGEQYF. The J gene is TRBJ2-7, the V gene TRBV12-3 or TRBV12-4; D unresolved. The V gene lost 3 bases and the J gene lost 6 bases, with 18 bases spanning the gap. The CDR3 totals 15 residues.